This T cell receptor beta chain emerged from a study of T cell responses to AZD1222 COVID-19 vaccine. Trimming shortened V by 7 bases and J by 3 bases, and 13 bases separated the two germline ends. Germline CDR1 reads MDHEN; CDR2 reads SYDVKM. CDR3 size: 14 residues. The assay was immunoSEQ multiplex PCR, and TCRdb's table has in-frame clones only and misses some. The table has roughly 70,000 clones, roughly 88% seen once. The sample here was peripheral blood, taken on day 0 of AZD1222 vaccination. The J gene is TRBJ1-3, the V gene TRBV28; a possible D gene is TRBD1 (6 bases). The clonotype was recovered from an adult in good health. The CDR3 region is CASNQGSIGNTIYF. DNA of the CDR3: TGTGCCAGCAATCAGGGGAGCATTGGAAACACCATATATTTT.